This T cell receptor beta chain was profiled in a study of blood T cell repertoires in COVID-19 (TCRdb year 2020). Context from the whole study: Collaborator samples came from the United States, Italy and Spain and covered acute and convalescent phases of COVID-19. Subjects who had been exposed to COVID-19, were actively infected with it, or had recovered from it provided the deeply sampled blood TCRbeta repertoires that made up the dataset. Where HLA class I and class II types were available, the types were taken from metadata supplied by the sample provider, not from assay-based typing. The samples were drawn from the first 160 participants of the ongoing ImmuneRACE study and from some 1,300 subjects provided by 6 global collaborators. The prospective study material was composed of cDNA or gDNA derived from T cells, B-cell-depleted T cells, or PBMCs. The repertoires were released in a freely available public database intended as a resource for research on the immune response to SARS-CoV-2. Nearly every sample came with metadata listing a de-identified subject ID, COVID-19 status, age in years and sex. Broad study findings and their caveats: The amount of clinical and demographic metadata varied by source and participant and was provided uncurated.

TCRbeta CDR3 regions were amplified from genomic DNA by means of the immunoSEQ Assay, a bias-controlled multiplex PCR. Under the source paper's analysis protocol: Nucleated cell counts per sample were estimated from amplification of reference gene primers within the assay. To quantify the absolute abundance of each unique TCRbeta CDR3 rearrangement, sequence reads were collapsed and filtered. Productive Simpson clonality was computed per sample as the square root of Simpson's diversity index over productive rearrangements. The immuneACCESS repertoire file appears here via TCRdb, limited to in-frame rearrangements. These files lack a portion of the clones; in checked studies, under half of the deficit traces to unresolved V genes, and the cause of the others is not known. V and J calls and clone size are copied from that table; D and trimming were computed from the DNA. The sample yields about 50,000 clones; 81% were counted once. About a fifth of the sample rests with the top ten.

In Seattle, one collaborating source enrolled patients while the infection was active and tracked those patients longitudinally over the course of disease. The collaborating institutions used their own protocols to collect whole blood in K2EDTA tubes. For TCRbeta analysis, collaborators shipped samples in one of three forms: frozen whole blood, isolated PBMCs, or DNA extracted from either of those sample types. This clone appeared a few times. What antigen it recognizes has not been identified. The sample holds no much larger clone one base away, and base qualities are not on file. Taken from cysteine to phenylalanine, the CDR3 has 17 residues. Only the CDR3 portion is preserved as DNA: 51 bases, with reading frame beginning at the first base. CDR1 and CDR2, per the germline V gene, are LGHNT and FRNRAP. Ends trimmed: V by 6 bases, J by 4 bases; bases unmatched to a gene: 13.

The sequence joins TRBV12-5 to TRBJ2-2; 8 bases in between match TRBD2. Sequenced sample: peripheral blood. The clonotype comes from a woman at least 80 years old with COVID-19, enrolled during active disease. The CDR3: CASGPTSGSPRTGELFF. The DNA is TGTGCTAGTGGACCAACTAGCGGATCTCCTCGCACCGGGGAGCTGTTTTTT. The reference TRBV12-5 and TRBJ2-2 proteins fill in what lies around the CDR3, so the full variable domain reads DARVTQTPRHKVTEMGQEVTMRCQPILGHNTVFWYRQTMMQGLELLAYFRNRAPLDDSGMPKDRFSAEMPDATLATLKIQPSEPRDSAVYFCASGPTSGSPRTGELFFGEGSRLTVL.